This TCR beta chain stems from a study of early T cells in non-severe SARS-CoV-2 infection. Study-level findings and limits: Missing private and CD4 specificities, VDJdb matching favored anti-spike CD8 responses.

About this clonotype: Its antigen is unidentified.

Germline CDR1 reads SGDLS; CDR2 reads YYNGEE. With 3 bases clipped from V and 3 bases from J, the junction kept 3 bases outside the gene matches. The CDR3 contains 14 residues. Unique molecular identifiers tagged individual cDNA molecules. TCRdb redid the calling of the 5' RACE reads with MiXCR, one entry per CDR3 protein. The sample carries 70,000 to 75,000 distinct CDR3 sequences, approximately 15% recorded once. The receptor was isolated from an adult who was a healthcare worker with PCR-confirmed SARS-CoV-2 infection or an uninfected control (not recorded which). The sequenced sample consisted of whole blood. V is TRBV9 and J is TRBJ1-1; 9 nucleotides line up with TRBD1. The CDR3: CASSAGQGDTEAFF. The CDR3 DNA follows: TGTGCCAGCAGCGCGGGACAGGGAGACACTGAAGCTTTCTTT.